This record concerns one TCR beta chain sequence. Its cognate antigen has yet to be identified. One end of the junction does not line up with germline, which may come from a read error. The data belong to a study of tumor-infiltrating lymphocytes in primary liver carcinoma (TCRdb year 2017). Study-level background: The five patients, three men and two women aged 30 to 69 years, had hepatocellular carcinoma (four) or combined HCC and intrahepatic cholangiocarcinoma (one). The tumors of the five patients were staged as T1-T3 N0M0, with maximum diameters ranging from roughly 4 to 10 cm. Roughly 3.5 to 8 million productive TCRbeta reads were obtained per sample, and no significant difference in read depth was found between tissue types. TCRbeta repertoire sequencing, expression microarrays and whole-exome sequencing were combined in the study across five regions of each liver tumor, with adjacent normal tissue and blood also included. A total of roughly 35 specimens from 5 patients, comprising about 25 tumor regions, 5 adjacent noncancerous liver tissues and 5 peripheral blood samples, were covered by TCRbeta repertoire sequencing. To link TCRbeta repertoire diversity with the local molecular phenotype, the approximately 25 tumor region samples were profiled using Agilent mRNA microarrays. Repertoires from technical replicates were highly reproducible, with mean shared-clone rates about 0.86 and correlation coefficients above 0.95. Study-wide conclusions, independent of this receptor: Since the samples were bulk and unsorted, there was no way to compare CD4+ and CD8+ T cell repertoires. Only roughly 7-25% of top clones appeared in all five regions of a tumor, which suggests that tumor-infiltrating T cells are spatially heterogeneous. The top 250 clones accounted for a significantly greater share of the repertoire in tumors than in blood (p = 0.039). Repertoire overlap was found to be higher between tumor regions (mean about 35%) than between tumor-adjacent (approximately 17%) or tumor-blood (roughly 15%) pairs, consistent with antigen-driven expansion. With just a handful of patients in the study, the authors point out that the findings should be validated in a larger study. Because only the TCR beta chain was sequenced and unpaired alpha chains were not captured, true repertoire diversity is likely underestimated.

CDR1 is given as SGHAT and CDR2 as FQNNGV, both from the germline V gene. CDR3 length: 15 amino acids, cysteine to phenylalanine. Only the CDR3 DNA stays, 45 bases, in frame from base 1. Without any cell sorting, total RNA and DNA were co-extracted from about 20-30 mg of bulk tissue using the AllPrep DNA/RNA mini kit. Four or five patients with histopathologically diagnosed primary liver carcinoma underwent surgical resection in China between November 2015 and 2016. At the time of sampling, the patients had chronic HBV infection and had not received any treatment. Five spatially separated regions were sampled from each tumor: the superior, inferior, left-lateral and right-lateral poles, plus the tumor centre. Histology showed that every tumor sample contained more than 80% viable tumor cells. Fresh tumor and adjacent tissue pieces were bisected, with one half stored in RNAlater at -80 degrees C and the other half sent for histology.

Using a constant-region primer and ProtoScript II reverse transcriptase, TCRbeta-specific cDNA was reverse-transcribed from approximately 0.5 ug total RNA. TCRbeta libraries were built with three nested multiplex PCR rounds, a slightly modified ARM-PCR procedure. Each of the first two PCR rounds ran for approximately 10 cycles and used multiplex TRBV1-TRBV30 forward primers together with a Cbeta reverse primer. Sample barcodes and Illumina adapters were added in a final 25-cycle PCR using Deep VentR polymerase. Before sequencing, amplicons of 200-500 bp were purified from gel using a QIAquick gel extraction kit. An Illumina HiSeq 2500 was used to sequence the TCRbeta amplicons, generating 250-bp paired-end reads. On the study's bioinformatics: To recover full CDR3 sequences, reads were quality-trimmed using Trimmomatic v0.33 and paired reads were then merged using FLASH v1.2.11. V, D and J germline segments were assigned to the rearranged TCRbeta sequences by MiGEC v1.2.1b. VDJtools v1.0.0 computed clonotype statistics and Shannon-Wiener diversity indices. Except for diversity analysis, only the 250 most abundant clonotypes of each sample were used in subsequent analyses to reduce sampling bias. TCRdb reran the public reads through fastp at Q25 and MiXCR, keeping productive beta chains. Each CDR3 protein gets just one entry, which takes the most common genes and DNA from the rows behind it. The authors' filters were not applied to this entry. For this sample there are approximately 190,000 distinct CDR3 sequences; 85% appear just once. The ten largest make up about a sixth of the sample.

This sequence originates from a man between 40 and 49 years old with primary liver carcinoma and hepatitis B virus infection. The rearranged chain carries TRBV11-2 and TRBJ2-5; TRBD2 is a possible D gene, resting on 5 matching bases. Sequences were obtained from tumor tissue from primary liver carcinoma. The nucleotide sequence reads as follows: TGTACCAGCAGTCATTGGACTGGTCCCGCGGAGACCCATTACTTC. The resulting protein is CTSSHWTGPAETHYF.